This T cell receptor beta chain stems from a study of a mutant IDH1 vaccine in newly diagnosed glioma (dated by TCRdb to about 2021). Regarding the complete study: Vaccination started 4-6 weeks after radiotherapy alone, or was given together with temozolomide cycles in the groups whose treatment included chemotherapy. Of the approximately 30 treated patients, about 60% were male and approximately 38% were female, and the mean age was approximately 40 years. Prior to enrollment, patients had been given standard therapy consisting of radiotherapy alone, temozolomide alone, or radiochemotherapy with temozolomide, with the combination given to most patients. The week-35 safety follow-up was designated visit V12, and the week-47 end of study was designated visit V13. Six visits were used for peripheral blood collection: V03 (baseline), V05, V07, V10, V12 and V13. For exploratory analyses, longitudinal TCRB deep sequencing was carried out in 25 treated patients wherever samples were available. General conclusions and limits of the study: Immune responses induced by the vaccine were seen in roughly 95% of patients across multiple MHC alleles. Availability determined which PBMC samples were chosen for TCRB deep sequencing. The authors stated that sample limitations prevented analyses of patient blood samples from being reproduced. Pseudoprogression appeared unrelated to alterations in the top peripheral T cell clonotypes detected by TCRB sequencing.

CDR3 length: 14 amino acids, cysteine to phenylalanine. The CDR3 DNA has 42 bases and is translated from base 1. From a lookup of the germline V gene (reference sequence), CDR1 and CDR2 are MNHNY and SVGAGI. Trimming removed 5 bases from V and 5 bases from J, leaving 14 bases between the germline ends. Libraries were constructed by the immunoSEQ multiplex PCR assay. The hsTCRB Kit was used according to the manufacturer's protocol to amplify rearranged TCR beta chain sequences. An Illumina MiSeq was used to sequence the TCRB libraries. The source study handled its data this way. The kit vendor's proprietary platform handled demultiplexing, trimming and gene mapping. The source is immuneACCESS, and TCRdb retained only in-frame sequences with V and J called. Part of the clones is not carried over; for the studies checked, unresolved V genes explain less than half of this, and the remainder is unexplained. V and J calls and clone size are those listed in that table; D and trimming were worked out from the DNA. A total of under 40,000 clones appear in this sample, roughly four fifths of them only once. The ten largest account for around 29% of the sample.

As to this clone: Its antigen is unknown. No base quality information exists; no much larger clone differs at one position.

Taken with the paper, the label for time point translates to: week 47, end of study. A 20-mer mutant IDH1 peptide at 300 micrograms in Montanide made up each vaccine dose, which was injected subcutaneously together with topical imiquimod. Patients received eight vaccinations in weeks 1, 3, 5, 7, 11, 15, 19 and 23, corresponding to visits V03 through V10. Newly diagnosed WHO grade 3 or 4 IDH1-mutant astrocytomas showing loss of nuclear ATRX were present in the donors. The samples were drawn from NOA16, a multicentre, single-arm, open-label phase I trial in Germany that tested a mutant IDH1 peptide vaccine in humans for the first time. The DNeasy Blood and Tissue Kit was used to extract genomic DNA from EDTA blood for TCRB sequencing.

The chain was built from TRBV6-6 and TRBJ2-3; there is no confident call for the D gene. The sequence was obtained from a man aged 25-40 years with glioma. The sample was PBMCs, taken from a glioma patient whose treatment included an IDH1 peptide vaccine. The CDR3: CASSQLRVGDTQYF. The nucleotide sequence is TGTGCCAGCAGTCAGCTACGGGTGGGAGATACGCAGTATTTT.